The 2 T cell receptor beta chains given below trace back to one sample, sequenced in a study of blood T cell repertoires in COVID-19. Only in-frame clones appear in the TCRdb table, and some are missing; sequencing was by immunoSEQ multiplex PCR. Of roughly 200,000 clones listed, over 75% are singletons. Sequencing input: peripheral blood. Receptor source: a man in his fifties who had recovered from COVID-19.

This clone was recorded once. The chain combines TRBV30 with TRBJ1-2, with D unresolved. From germline, CDR1 is GTSNPN and CDR2 SVGIG (reference sequence). This CDR3 comprises 14 residues. V gave up 0 bases and J gave up 5 bases, with 13 bases separating them. The CDR3 bases are TGTGCCTGGAGTGTCATACCAAGGCGGTATGGCTACACCTTC. This codes for CAWSVIPRRYGYTF.

The chain combines TRBV6-1 with TRBJ2-7, with a tentative D call TRBD2 (6 bases). The CDR3 is made up of 14 amino acids. Between the trimmed V and J ends, which lost 3 bases and 7 bases, there was a span of 16 bases. Germline CDR1 MNHNS, CDR2 SASEGT. The CDR3 region is CASSDRTGAWEQYF. The DNA of the CDR3 is TGTGCCAGCAGTGATCGGACGGGAGCCTGGGAGCAGTACTTC.